The 6 T cell receptor beta chains below were found in one sample sequenced in a study of blood T cell repertoires in COVID-19. The protocol was immunoSEQ multiplex PCR, while the TCRdb copy is restricted to in-frame clones and leaves out a portion. The sample lists roughly 180,000 clones; 86% were seen once. Sequencing was performed on peripheral blood. These receptors were taken from a man younger than 35 with acute or convalescent COVID-19.

The chain links TRBV30 to TRBJ1-6, with D possibly being TRBD1 (5 bases). This CDR3 comprises 13 residues. V was clipped by 4 bases and J by 9 bases, with 13 bases between them. CDR1 is GTSNPN, CDR2 SVGIG, per germline (reference sequence). The CDR3 DNA is TGTGCCTGGAATAGGGGAGGGAGTTCACCCCTCCACTTT. It yields the protein CAWNRGGSSPLHF.

The chain joins TRBV19 to TRBJ2-3; D is possibly TRBD2 (5 bases). CDR3 length equals 14 residues. Trimming pared 1 base from V and 2 bases from J, leaving 7 bases between. CDR1 and CDR2 from the germline V gene are LNHDA and SQIVND (reference sequence). The CDR3 reads CASSIGGPTDTQYF. CDR3 nucleotides: TGTGCCAGTAGTATAGGAGGGCCCACAGATACGCAGTATTTT.

CDR3 loop: CASSKPGSSYNEQFF. Written as DNA, the CDR3 is TGTGCCAGCAGTAAACCAGGATCGTCCTACAATGAGCAGTTCTTC. The chain couples TRBV11-3 to TRBJ2-1; D is uncertain. CDR1 SGHNT and CDR2 YENEEA come from the germline V gene. The length of the CDR3 is 15 residues. The ends were cut back, 6 bases at V and 1 base at J, with 13 bases in the middle.

The chain combines TRBV30 with TRBJ1-2; D remains unclear. From germline, CDR1 is GTSNPN and CDR2 SVGIG (reference sequence). This CDR3 region has 12 residues. Trimming shortened V by 3 bases and J by 8 bases, and 13 bases separated the two germline ends. In DNA, the CDR3 is TGTGCCTGGAGGCAGGTCTTTAAGGGCTACACCTTC. Amino acid sequence: CAWRQVFKGYTF.

The chain has TRBV6-5 and TRBJ1-1; D possibly corresponds to TRBD1 (5 bases). There are 14 residues in the CDR3. Germline CDR1 and CDR2: MNHEY and SVGAGI. V was clipped by 7 bases and J by 5 bases, with 17 bases between them. The CDR3 loop is CASKIGPAGTEAFF. The CDR3 nucleotides are TGTGCCAGCAAAATAGGTCCCGCAGGGACTGAAGCTTTCTTT.

V and J are TRBV28 and TRBJ1-6; TRBD1 matches at 7 bases. V shed 10 bases and J 17 bases; nucleotides not matched to a gene: 14. The CDR3 has 12 residues. Germline assignment: CDR1 MDHEN and CDR2 SYDVKM. Here the CDR3 DNA reads TGTGCCACCCTAGCCGGACAGGCCAGGTTCCACTTT. Translated, it gives CATLAGQARFHF.